The source of this T cell receptor beta chain is a study of shared clonotypes between healthy human individuals (dated by TCRdb to the early 2020s). A note on the overall study: The cohort included a few men and two women between 18 and 49 years of age. To estimate repertoire size and how much clonotype sharing occurs between individuals, the study deeply sequenced the blood TCR repertoires of several healthy adults. Different laboratories and diverse techniques were used to prepare libraries and sequence TCR repertoires, to increase sequencing depth and limit assay-specific biases. Per donor, leukapheresis produced somewhere between about 0.8 and 9 billion PBMCs.

TCR CDR3 regions were amplified from genomic DNA by multiplex PCR using the deep immunoSEQ assay. Extracted genomic DNA from each cell subset was distributed evenly across all wells of several immunoSEQ 96-well plates, and each plate was treated as a replicate. Each replicate PCR for unsorted PBMC received 250 to 300 ng genomic DNA, equal to about 30,000 T cell genomes. Unsorted PBMC genomic DNA was sequenced across ten immunoSEQ deep assay plates. The purified libraries were quantified using a Qubit 3.0 fluorometer, sized with a Bioanalyzer 2100, and then quantified again using the KAPA Library Quantification kit. Every immunoSEQ 96-well plate was sequenced on a dedicated single-read 150-cycle Illumina NextSeq 550 flow cell. The study's own analysis went as follows. Because only junctional sequences without quality scores were contained in the immunoSEQ output, filtering matching that applied to full-length reads could not be performed. To assign V/J genes and CDR3, sequences were annotated using PyIR, a Python wrapper for IgBLAST v1.9, with IMGT germline references. Reads were removed for weak V/J assignments (E-value above 1e-6), missing CDR3, stop codons, out-of-frame junctions, or ambiguous translated residues. V3J clonotypes were defined as sequences sharing the same inferred V gene, J gene, and CDR3 amino acid sequence. To compute the percentage overlap between repertoires, the number of shared unique clonotypes was divided by the size of the smaller repertoire. Repertoire richness was assessed with RTK rarefaction, the Chao1 estimator, and Recon v2.1 estimates of unobserved clonotypes. TCRdb holds this immuneACCESS table with in-frame rearrangements only. Some clones are missing; in checked studies, unresolved V genes explain under half, and the rest has no known cause. That table gives V, J and clone size, and the DNA gave D and trimming. The sample table contains about 480,000 clones; only one count was recorded for approximately 85% of them. The ten top clones hold roughly 13% of the sample.

Overall study results and their limits: Because the study included only a small number of donors, the genetic and exposure-history diversity represented was limited. Sampling was restricted to blood, and TCR repertoires in tissue are likely to differ from TCR repertoires in blood. Based on pairwise subsampling, the degree of clonotype sharing among donors was expected to be affected by sequencing depth.

Reading from cysteine to phenylalanine, the CDR3 counts 14 amino acids. Solely the CDR3 DNA is kept, with 42 bases framed from the first base. Healthy HIV-negative adults with no recently reported acute infections or vaccinations were included as donors. Every donor was a Caucasian adult residing in Nashville, Tennessee, USA. For unsorted samples, tens of millions of PBMCs were counted, and genomic DNA was extracted using the QIAamp DNA Blood Mini kit. After blood collection by leukapheresis, PBMCs were isolated using Ficoll-Histopaque density gradient centrifugation and then cryopreserved in the vapor phase of liquid nitrogen. Of note for this clone: The antigen this receptor binds is unknown. Base qualities are not at hand, and no much larger clone is one base apart.

Sequencing used PBMCs. This receptor was taken from a woman in her thirties or forties in good health. Some clones in this sample may be carry-over from other donors' samples. The chain links TRBV21-1 with TRBJ1-5. TRBV21-1 represents a pseudogene. The CDR3 reads as follows: CASSLSGLIQPQHF. The sequenced DNA: TGTGCCAGCAGCCTCTCGGGCCTAATTCAGCCCCAGCATTTT.